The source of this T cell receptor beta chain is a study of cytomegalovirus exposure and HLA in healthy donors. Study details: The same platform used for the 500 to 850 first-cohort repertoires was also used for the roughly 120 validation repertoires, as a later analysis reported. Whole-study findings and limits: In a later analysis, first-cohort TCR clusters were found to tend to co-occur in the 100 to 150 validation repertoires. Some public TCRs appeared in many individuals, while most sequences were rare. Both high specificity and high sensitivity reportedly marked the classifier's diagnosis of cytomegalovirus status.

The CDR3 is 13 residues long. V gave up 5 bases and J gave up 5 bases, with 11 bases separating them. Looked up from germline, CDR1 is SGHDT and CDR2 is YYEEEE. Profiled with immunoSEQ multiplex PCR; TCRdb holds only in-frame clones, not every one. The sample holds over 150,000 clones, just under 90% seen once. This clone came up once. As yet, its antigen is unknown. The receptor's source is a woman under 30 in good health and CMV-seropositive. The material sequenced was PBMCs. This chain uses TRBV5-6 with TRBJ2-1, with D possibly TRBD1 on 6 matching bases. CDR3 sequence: CASRPRGHNEQFF. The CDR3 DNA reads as TGTGCCAGCAGACCCAGGGGACACAATGAGCAGTTCTTC.